This T cell receptor (beta chain) was obtained from a study of identifying expanded T cells in peripheral blood. About this clone itself: Its matching antigen is unknown.

Trimming left V 4 bases short and J 6 bases short, with 16 bases between. Germline V gives CDR1 SGHRS, CDR2 YFSETQ. This CDR3 contains 14 residues. Overall study results and limits: Clone count variance between roughly 2-week samples rose with total template count. Technical replicates showed approximately 1.2 changed clones; two weeks approximately 15; four weeks 19.

Collection occurred without any documented infections or immune events in donors. The assay was immunoSEQ multiplex PCR, and TCRdb's table has in-frame clones only and misses some. The data show 100,000 to 150,000 clones, 86% seen once. What was sequenced was blood. This receptor was obtained from a person between 18 and 75 years old in good health. V and J are TRBV5-1 and TRBJ2-5; D is possibly TRBD1 or TRBD2 (5 bases each). CDR3 sequence (DNA): TGCGCCAGCAGCGGGACGGGAACGGGGAAGACCCAGTACTTC. Translating it yields CASSGTGTGKTQYF.